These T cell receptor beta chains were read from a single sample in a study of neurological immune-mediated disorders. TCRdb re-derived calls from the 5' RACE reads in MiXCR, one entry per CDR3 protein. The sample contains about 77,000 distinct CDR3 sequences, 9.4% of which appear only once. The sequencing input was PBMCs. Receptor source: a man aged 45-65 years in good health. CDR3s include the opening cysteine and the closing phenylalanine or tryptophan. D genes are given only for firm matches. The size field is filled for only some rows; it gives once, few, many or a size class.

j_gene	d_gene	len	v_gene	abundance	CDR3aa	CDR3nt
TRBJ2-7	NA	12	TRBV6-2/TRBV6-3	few	CASSYSRVEQYF	TGTGCCAGCAGTTACTCCCGGGTCGAGCAGTACTTC
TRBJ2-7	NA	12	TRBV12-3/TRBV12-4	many	CASSATSYEQYF	TGTGCCAGCAGCGCCACTTCCTACGAGCAGTACTTC
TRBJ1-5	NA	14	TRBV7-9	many	CASSSGRTGQPQHF	TGTGCCAGCAGCTCGGGGAGGACTGGACAGCCCCAGCATTTT
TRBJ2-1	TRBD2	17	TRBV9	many	CASSPREGTSGYNEQFF	TGTGCCAGCAGCCCCAGGGAGGGAACTAGCGGCTACAATGAGCAGTTCTTC
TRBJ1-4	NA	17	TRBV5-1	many	CASSPGQIKASNEKLFF	TGCGCCAGCAGCCCCGGACAGATCAAGGCATCTAATGAAAAACTGTTTTTT
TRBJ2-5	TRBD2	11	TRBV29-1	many	CSAGLAETQYF	TGCAGCGCGGGACTAGCTGAGACCCAGTACTTC
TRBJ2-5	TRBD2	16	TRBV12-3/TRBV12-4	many	CASSLSSSGVQETQYF	TGTGCCAGCAGTTTATCGTCTAGCGGGGTACAAGAGACCCAGTACTTC
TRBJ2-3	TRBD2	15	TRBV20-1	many	CSARRASGDTDTQYF	TGCAGTGCACGGAGGGCTAGCGGGGACACAGATACGCAGTATTTT
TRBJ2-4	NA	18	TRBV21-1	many	CASSKTSGRDIAKNIQYF	TGTGCCAGCAGCAAGACTAGCGGGAGGGATATAGCCAAAAACATTCAGTACTTC
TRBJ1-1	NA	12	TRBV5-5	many	CASSWGLTEAFF	TGTGCCAGCAGCTGGGGCCTTACTGAAGCTTTCTTT
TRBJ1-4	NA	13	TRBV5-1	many	CASSLGTNEKLFF	TGCGCCAGCAGCCTAGGGACAAATGAAAAACTGTTTTTT
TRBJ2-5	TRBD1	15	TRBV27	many	CASSHSRGYQETQYF	TGTGCCAGCAGTCACAGCAGGGGGTACCAAGAGACCCAGTACTTC
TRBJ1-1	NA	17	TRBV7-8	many	CASSKTDLGYMNTEAFF	TGTGCCAGCAGCAAGACAGACCTCGGGTACATGAACACTGAAGCTTTCTTT
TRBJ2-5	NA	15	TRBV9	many	CASSVGRFHGETQYF	TGTGCCAGCAGCGTAGGTCGGTTTCACGGAGAGACCCAGTACTTC
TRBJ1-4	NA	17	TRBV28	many	CASSQSYAGGRGEKLFF	TGTGCCAGCAGTCAATCCTATGCGGGGGGGCGCGGTGAAAAACTGTTTTTT
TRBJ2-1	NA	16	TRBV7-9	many	CASSLAWLAGQEEQFF	TGTGCCAGCAGCTTAGCGTGGCTAGCGGGACAGGAGGAGCAGTTCTTC
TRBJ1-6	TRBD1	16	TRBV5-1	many	CASSPLRTGDNSPLHF	TGCGCCAGCAGCCCCTTGAGGACAGGGGATAATTCACCCCTCCACTTT
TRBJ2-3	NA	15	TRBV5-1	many	CASSLASRGTDTQYF	TGCGCCAGCAGCTTGGCCTCCCGGGGCACAGATACGCAGTATTTT
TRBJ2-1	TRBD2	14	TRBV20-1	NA	CSAWTSGSLGEQFF	TGCAGTGCCTGGACTAGCGGGAGTTTGGGTGAGCAGTTCTTC
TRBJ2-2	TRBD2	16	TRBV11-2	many	CASSSTSGANTGELFF	TGTGCCAGCAGCTCGACTAGCGGCGCGAACACCGGGGAGCTGTTTTTT
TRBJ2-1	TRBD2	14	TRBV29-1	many	CSVGRVGGYNEQFF	TGCAGCGTTGGGCGGGTCGGGGGGTACAATGAGCAGTTCTTC
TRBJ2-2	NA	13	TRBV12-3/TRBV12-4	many	CASSSLRAGELFF	TGTGCCAGCAGTTCCCTACGGGCCGGGGAGCTGTTTTTT
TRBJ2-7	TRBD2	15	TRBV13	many	CASSLSSGSIYEQYF	TGTGCCAGCAGCCTGAGTAGCGGGAGTATCTACGAGCAGTACTTC
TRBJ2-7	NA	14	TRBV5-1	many	CASSFQSGPYEQYF	TGCGCCAGCAGCTTCCAGTCAGGGCCCTACGAGCAGTACTTC
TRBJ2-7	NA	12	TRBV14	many	CASSQDFYEQYF	TGTGCCAGCAGCCAAGACTTCTACGAGCAGTACTTC
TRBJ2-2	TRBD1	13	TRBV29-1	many	CSVDRGTTGELFF	TGCAGCGTCGACAGGGGGACGACCGGGGAGCTGTTTTTT
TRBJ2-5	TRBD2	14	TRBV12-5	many	CASGSSGGAETQYF	TGTGCTAGTGGTTCGAGCGGGGGGGCAGAGACCCAGTACTTC
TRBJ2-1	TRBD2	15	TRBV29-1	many	CSVEGGSGSTNEQFF	TGCAGCGTTGAAGGTGGGAGCGGGAGTACAAATGAGCAGTTCTTC
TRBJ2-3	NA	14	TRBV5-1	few	CASSGQASTDTQYF	TGCGCCAGCAGCGGCCAGGCTAGCACAGATACGCAGTATTTT
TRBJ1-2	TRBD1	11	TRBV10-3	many	CAIDRGDGYTF	TGTGCCATCGACAGGGGGGATGGCTACACCTTC